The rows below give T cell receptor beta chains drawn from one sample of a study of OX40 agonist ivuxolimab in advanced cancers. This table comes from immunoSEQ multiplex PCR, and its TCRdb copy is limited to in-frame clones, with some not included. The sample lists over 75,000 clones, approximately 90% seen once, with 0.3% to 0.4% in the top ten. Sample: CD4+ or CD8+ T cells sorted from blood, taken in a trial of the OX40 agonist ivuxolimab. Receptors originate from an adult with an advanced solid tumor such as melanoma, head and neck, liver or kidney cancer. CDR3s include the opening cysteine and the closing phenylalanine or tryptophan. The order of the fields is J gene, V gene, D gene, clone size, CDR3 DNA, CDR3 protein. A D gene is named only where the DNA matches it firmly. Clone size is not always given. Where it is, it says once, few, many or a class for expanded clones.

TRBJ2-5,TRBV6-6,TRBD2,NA,TGTGCCAGCAGTTACACGGCTAGCGGGTATCAAGAGACCCAGTACTTC,CASSYTASGYQETQYF
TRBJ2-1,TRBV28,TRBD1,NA,TGTGCCAGCAGTTTAGGGGGACAGGGAAGCAATGAGCAGTTCTTC,CASSLGGQGSNEQFF
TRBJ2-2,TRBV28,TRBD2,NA,TGTGCCAGCAGTTTCGGGAGGCGTGTCACCGGGGAGCTGTTTTTT,CASSFGRRVTGELFF
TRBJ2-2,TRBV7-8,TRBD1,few,TGTGCCAGCAGCCGTACAGGGGGGTACACCGGGGAGCTGTTTTTT,CASSRTGGYTGELFF
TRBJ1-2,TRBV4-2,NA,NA,TGTGCCAGCAGCCAAGACCTCCATGGCTACACCTTC,CASSQDLHGYTF
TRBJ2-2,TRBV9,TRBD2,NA,TGTGCCAGCAGCCCGGGGGGGCGTGTCACCGGGGAGCTGTTTTTT,CASSPGGRVTGELFF
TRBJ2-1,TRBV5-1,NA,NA,TGCGCCAGCAGCCCCACCTGGGGGGCGTTCCTCAATGAGCAGTTCTTC,CASSPTWGAFLNEQFF
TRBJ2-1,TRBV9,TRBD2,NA,TGTGCCAGCAGCGTAGGACCCGCGGGAGGGGGATATGAGCAGTTCTTC,CASSVGPAGGGYEQFF
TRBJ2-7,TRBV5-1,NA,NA,TGCGCCAGCAGCTCTGACGCGCGGTACCACGAGCAGTACTTC,CASSSDARYHEQYF
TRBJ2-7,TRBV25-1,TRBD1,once,TGTGCCAGCAGTGAGCCCGGGACAGGGTTGGGCGAGCAGTACTTC,CASSEPGTGLGEQYF
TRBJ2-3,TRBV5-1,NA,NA,TGCGCCAGCAGCCCTATCGAGGGCTACGGCACAGATACGCAGTATTTT,CASSPIEGYGTDTQYF
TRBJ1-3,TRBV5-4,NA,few,TGTGCCAGCAACCGGGCGGACTCTGGAAACACCATATATTTT,CASNRADSGNTIYF
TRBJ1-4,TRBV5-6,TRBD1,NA,TGTGCCAGCAGAGGGACAGGGAATGGTAATGAAAAACTGTTTTTT,CASRGTGNGNEKLFF
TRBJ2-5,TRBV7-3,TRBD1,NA,TGTGCCAGTAACTCACTGTGGGGGACAGATGACGGAGAGACCCAGTACTTC,CASNSLWGTDDGETQYF
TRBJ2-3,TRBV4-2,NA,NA,TGTGCCAGCAGCCAAGATAGGGCACCGACAGATACGCAGTATTTT,CASSQDRAPTDTQYF
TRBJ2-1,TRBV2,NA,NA,TGTGCCAGCATGAACAGGGAGAGGAGTGAGCAGTTCTTC,CASMNRERSEQFF
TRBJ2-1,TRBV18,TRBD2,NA,TGTGCCAGCTCACCACTAGGGACTAGCGGATACAATGAGCAGTTCTTC,CASSPLGTSGYNEQFF
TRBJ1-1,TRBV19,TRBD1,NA,TGTGCCAGTACCGGGACAGGGAAGTCGACTTTCTTT,CASTGTGKSTFF